The 9 T cell receptor beta chains reported below all come from one sample, sequenced in a study of cytomegalovirus exposure and HLA in healthy donors. A multiplex PCR was run with 60 Vbeta primers and 13 Jbeta primers. The data were produced by immunoSEQ multiplex PCR, yet TCRdb's version contains in-frame clones alone and is incomplete. The sample holds under 150,000 clones, 70% to 80% seen once. Sequenced: PBMCs. All receptors derive from a woman in her forties in good health and CMV-seropositive.

The chain has TRBV10-3 and TRBJ2-2, with 10 nucleotides matching TRBD2. The CDR3 sequence is 15 residues long. Trimming removed 8 bases from V and 4 bases from J; junction bases left unmatched: 7. Germline values: CDR1 ENHRY, CDR2 SYGVKD. The DNA of the CDR3 is TGTGCCATCGGCCCTAGCGGGAGTGCCACCGGGGAGCTGTTTTTT. Translated, it gives CAIGPSGSATGELFF.

This clone has only a few counts. At the DNA level, this CDR3 is encoded by other sequences in the same sample as well. The chain combines TRBV4-1 with TRBJ1-1; D uncertain. Per the germline V gene, CDR1 is MGHRA and CDR2 is YSYEKL. The CDR3 extends over 13 amino acids. The germline V and J ends were trimmed by 1 base and 1 base, with 4 bases remaining between them. CDR3 amino acids: CASSQGRNTEAFF. The CDR3 DNA reads as TGCGCCAGCAGCCAAGGGAGGAACACTGAAGCTTTCTTT.

V and J are TRBV2 and TRBJ2-5; TRBD1 matches 10 bases. Matching the DNA end better, TRBJ2-7 makes the J call doubtful. The CDR3 covers 13 residues. CDR1 and CDR2 (germline): SNHLY, FYNNEI. The CDR3 here is CASKTGGAYEQYF. DNA of the CDR3: TGTGCCAGCAAGACAGGGGGCGCTTACGAGCAGTACTTC.

The chain carries TRBV18 and TRBJ1-1, with a weak D call TRBD1 (6 bases). Trimming pared 4 bases from V and 5 bases from J, leaving 17 bases between. CDR1 and CDR2 from the germline V gene are KGHSH and LQKENI. The CDR3 totals 15 residues. The CDR3 DNA sequence: TGTGCCAGCTCACTGGGGGCACAGGGTAATACTGAAGCTTTCTTT. Protein product: CASSLGAQGNTEAFF.

This clone was detected only once. The rearrangement joins TRBV5-1 to TRBJ2-7; 7 nucleotides align to TRBD2. V was pared by 4 bases and J by 4 bases, with 14 bases of the junction left unmatched. Germline assignment: CDR1 SGHRS and CDR2 YFSETQ. CDR3 length equals 16 residues. The CDR3 nucleotides read TGCGCCAGCAGCCAATTCCCCCGCGGGAGAGGTTACGAGCAGTACTTC. Translating it yields CASSQFPRGRGYEQYF.

The rearrangement links TRBV19 to TRBJ2-2; tentative D call: TRBD2 (5 bases). V lost 1 base to trimming and J lost 9 bases, with 12 bases between them. The CDR3 length is 14 residues. Germline CDR1 reads LNHDA; CDR2 reads SQIVND (reference sequence). CDR3 region: CASSIGGSNRELFF. CDR3 sequence (DNA): TGTGCCAGTAGTATAGGAGGGTCGAACAGGGAGCTGTTTTTT.

Here the CDR3 DNA reads TGTGCCAGCAGTCTCAGGCCGTCCGTCGGACCCAGGGTGTTTTTT. The encoded protein is CASSLRPSVGPRVFF. This chain uses TRBV2 with TRBJ1-4, with a tentative D call TRBD1 (5 bases). This CDR3 spans 15 amino acids. V lost 5 bases to trimming and J lost 15 bases, with 25 bases between them. Germline CDR1 SNHLY, CDR2 FYNNEI.

This rearrangement joins TRBV21-1 to TRBJ2-4; the DNA was not used to check the table's D call, TRBD1. TRBV21-1 corresponds to a pseudogene. The CDR3 extends over 15 amino acids. The CDR3 sequence: CASSKAGLAKNIQYF. The CDR3 coding sequence is TGTGCCAGCAGCAAAGCTGGCCTAGCCAAAAACATTCAGTACTTC.

The rearrangement links TRBV5-4 to TRBJ2-7; tentative D call: TRBD1 (5 bases). CDR1 is SGHNT and CDR2 is YYREEE in the germline V gene (reference sequence). The CDR3 length is 15 residues. Between the trimmed V and J ends, which lost 5 bases and 2 bases, there was a span of 17 bases. The CDR3 coding sequence is TGTGCCAGCAGTTTCCAAGGGGCCATGGCCTACGAGCAGTACTTC. Translated, it gives CASSFQGAMAYEQYF.